The rows below give T cell receptor beta chains drawn from one sample of a study of cytotoxic CD8 clonotypes in ibrutinib-treated CLL. Profiling relied on immunoSEQ multiplex PCR, and the TCRdb table lists in-frame clones only, not all of them. Of about 15,000 clones listed, approximately 81% are singletons. Source: PBMCs, taken before ibrutinib treatment. These receptors all stem from a human donor with chronic lymphocytic leukemia. CDR3s include the opening cysteine and the closing phenylalanine or tryptophan. The order of the fields is J gene, CDR3 length, V gene, D gene, CDR3 protein, CDR3 DNA. A D gene is named only where the DNA matches it firmly.

TRBJ2-5	15	TRBV11-2	-	CASGRSLNSIETQYF	TGTGCCAGCGGCCGGTCGCTCAACTCTATCGAGACCCAGTACTTC
TRBJ1-5	18	TRBV19	-	CASSPSGTQRSFNQPQHF	TGTGCCAGTAGTCCCTCGGGGACCCAACGGAGTTTCAATCAGCCCCAGCATTTT
TRBJ1-1	14	TRBV19	-	CASSMPSSTRRAFF	TGTGCCAGTAGTATGCCGTCCTCCACCAGGAGAGCTTTCTTT
TRBJ2-6	15	TRBV7-3	-	CASSLSRSGANVLTF	TGTGCCAGCAGCTTATCCCGCTCTGGGGCCAACGTCCTGACTTTC
TRBJ2-1	14	TRBV14	-	CASSQANPRDEQFF	TGTGCCAGCAGCCAAGCCAACCCCCGGGATGAGCAGTTCTTC
TRBJ1-1	15	TRBV28	TRBD1	CASTGTGGENTEAFF	TGTGCCAGCACGGGGACAGGGGGGGAGAACACTGAAGCTTTCTTT
TRBJ1-1	15	TRBV9	-	CASSVLGGGNTEAFF	TGTGCCAGCAGCGTATTGGGTGGTGGGAACACTGAAGCTTTCTTT
TRBJ2-7	15	TRBV21-1	-	CASSKGLAGECEQYF	TGTGCCAGCAGCAAGGGGCTAGCGGGAGAGTGCGAGCAGTACTTC
TRBJ2-7	14	TRBV5-6	TRBD1	CASSFGQGIGEQYF	TGTGCCAGCAGCTTCGGACAGGGAATTGGCGAGCAGTACTTC
TRBJ1-5	14	TRBV19	-	CASSMEQNNQPQHF	TGTGCCAGTAGTATGGAGCAGAACAATCAGCCCCAGCATTTT
TRBJ1-3	16	TRBV25-1	-	CASSPPYTSSGNTIYF	TGTGCCAGCAGCCCCCCCTACACCAGCTCTGGAAACACCATATATTTT
TRBJ1-5	17	TRBV28	-	CASGQRRSEPINQPQHF	TGTGCCAGCGGCCAACGCCGTTCGGAACCGATAAATCAGCCCCAGCATTTT
TRBJ2-1	16	TRBV27	TRBD1	CASSAQDRELVNEQFF	TGTGCCAGCAGTGCACAGGACAGGGAATTAGTCAATGAGCAGTTCTTC